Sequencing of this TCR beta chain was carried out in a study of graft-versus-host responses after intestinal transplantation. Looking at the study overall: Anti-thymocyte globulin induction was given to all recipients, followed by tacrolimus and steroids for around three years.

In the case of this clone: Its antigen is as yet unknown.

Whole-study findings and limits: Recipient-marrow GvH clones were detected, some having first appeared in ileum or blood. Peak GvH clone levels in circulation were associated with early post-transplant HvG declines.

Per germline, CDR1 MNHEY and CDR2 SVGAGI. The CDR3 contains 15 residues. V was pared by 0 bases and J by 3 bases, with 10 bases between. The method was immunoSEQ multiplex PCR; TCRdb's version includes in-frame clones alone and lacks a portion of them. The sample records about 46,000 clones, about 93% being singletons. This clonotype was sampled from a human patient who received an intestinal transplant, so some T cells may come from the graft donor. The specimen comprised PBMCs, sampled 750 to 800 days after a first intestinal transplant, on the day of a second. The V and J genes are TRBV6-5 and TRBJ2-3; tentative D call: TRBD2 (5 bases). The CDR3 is CASSYSGERTDTQYF. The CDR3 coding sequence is TGTGCCAGCAGTTACTCGGGAGAGAGGACAGATACGCAGTATTTT.